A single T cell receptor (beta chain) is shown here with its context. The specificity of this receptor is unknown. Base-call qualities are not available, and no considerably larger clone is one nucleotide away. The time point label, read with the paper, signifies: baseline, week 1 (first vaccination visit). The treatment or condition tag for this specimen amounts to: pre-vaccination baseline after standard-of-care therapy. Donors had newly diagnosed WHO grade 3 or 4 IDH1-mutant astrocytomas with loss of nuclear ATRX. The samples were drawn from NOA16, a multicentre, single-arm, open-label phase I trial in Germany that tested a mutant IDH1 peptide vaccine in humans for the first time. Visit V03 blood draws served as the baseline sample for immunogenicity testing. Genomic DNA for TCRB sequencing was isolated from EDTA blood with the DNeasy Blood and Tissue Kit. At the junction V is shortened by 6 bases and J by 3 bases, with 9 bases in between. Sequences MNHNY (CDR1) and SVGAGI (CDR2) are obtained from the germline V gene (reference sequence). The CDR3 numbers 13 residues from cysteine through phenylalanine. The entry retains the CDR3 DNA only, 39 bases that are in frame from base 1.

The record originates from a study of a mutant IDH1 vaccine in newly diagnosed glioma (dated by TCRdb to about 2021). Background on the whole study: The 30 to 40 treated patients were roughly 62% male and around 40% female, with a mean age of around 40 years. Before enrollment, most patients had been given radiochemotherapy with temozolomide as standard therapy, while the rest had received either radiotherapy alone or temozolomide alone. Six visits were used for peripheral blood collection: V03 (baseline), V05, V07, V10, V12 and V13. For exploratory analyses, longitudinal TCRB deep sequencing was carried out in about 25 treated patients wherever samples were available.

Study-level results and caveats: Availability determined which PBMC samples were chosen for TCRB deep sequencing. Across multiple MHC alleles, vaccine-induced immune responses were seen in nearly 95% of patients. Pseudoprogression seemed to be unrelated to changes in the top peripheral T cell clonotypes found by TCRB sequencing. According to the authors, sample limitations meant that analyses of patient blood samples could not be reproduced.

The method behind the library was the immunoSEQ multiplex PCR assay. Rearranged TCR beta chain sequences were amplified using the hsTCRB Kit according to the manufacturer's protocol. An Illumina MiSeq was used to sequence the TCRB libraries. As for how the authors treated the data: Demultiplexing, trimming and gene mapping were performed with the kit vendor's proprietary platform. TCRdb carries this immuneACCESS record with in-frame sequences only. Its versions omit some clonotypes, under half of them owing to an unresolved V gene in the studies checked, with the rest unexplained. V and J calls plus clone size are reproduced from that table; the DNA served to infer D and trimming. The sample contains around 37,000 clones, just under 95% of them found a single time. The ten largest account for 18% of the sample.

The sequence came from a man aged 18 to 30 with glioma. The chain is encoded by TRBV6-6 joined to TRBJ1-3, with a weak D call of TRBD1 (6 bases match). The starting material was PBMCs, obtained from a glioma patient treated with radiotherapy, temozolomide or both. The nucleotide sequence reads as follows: TGTGCCAGCAGACAGGGAAATGGAAACACCATATATTTT. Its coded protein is CASRQGNGNTIYF.